Listed below are T cell receptor beta chains from one sample, sequenced in a study of regulatory T cells in long-lasting Graves disease. TCRdb recomputed calls from the multiplex PCR reads with MiXCR, one row per CDR3 protein. The sample lists 400,000 to 600,000 distinct CDR3 sequences; roughly 21% were seen once. The sequences come from peripheral blood mononuclear cells (PBMCs), collected when the disease was refractory, from a patient treated with antithyroid drugs. The receptors here all came from a female donor with Graves disease. Both conserved end residues are part of each CDR3. The D gene is left open where the match is weak. Where a row states a size, it is once, few, many or the class of an expanded clone; other rows omit it.

d_call	v_call	j_call	clone_size	cdr3_nt	cdr3_aa
TRBD1	TRBV3-1	TRBJ1-5	NA	TGTGCCAGCAGCCAGGGGACAGGGGGAGAGCAGCCCCAGCATTTT	CASSQGTGGEQPQHF
TRBD2	TRBV9	TRBJ2-1	NA	TGTGCCAGCAGTATAGGGAGGGCCTCCTACAATGAGCAGTTCTTC	CASSIGRASYNEQFF
TRBD1	TRBV6-1	TRBJ2-7	many	TGTGCCAGCAGTGATATGACAGGGGGCGGACGCGGGATCGCCTACGAGCAGTACTTC	CASSDMTGGGRGIAYEQYF
NA	TRBV28	TRBJ2-2	NA	TGTGCCAGCAAAGACGTCTGGGACCCCACGAGCGGGGAGCTGTTTTTT	CASKDVWDPTSGELFF
NA	TRBV6-1	TRBJ1-2	many	TGTGCCAGCAGTCGAACAGGGAGCTATGGCTACACCTTC	CASSRTGSYGYTF
NA	TRBV19	TRBJ1-2	many	TGTGCCAGTAGTATGGTCCGGGACGGCTATGGCTACACCTTC	CASSMVRDGYGYTF
NA	TRBV28	TRBJ1-6	many	TGTGCCAGCAGTCCTCTGACGGGGCCTGGTTCACCCCTCCACTTT	CASSPLTGPGSPLHF
TRBD2	TRBV6-5	TRBJ2-5	many	TGTGCCAGCAGTTACGACCGAGCGGGAGGCCGAGGGACCCAGTACTTC	CASSYDRAGGRGTQYF
TRBD2	TRBV20-1	TRBJ2-7	NA	TGCAGTGCTAGAGGTCTAGCGGGCGCCACCTACGAGCAGTACTTC	CSARGLAGATYEQYF
NA	TRBV12-3/TRBV12-4	TRBJ1-5	many	TGTGCCAGCAGTCCCCGGTGGGGGGGAGAGAGCAATCAGCCCCAGCATTTT	CASSPRWGGESNQPQHF